What follows are 18 T cell receptor beta chains derived from one specimen sequenced in a study of T cell responses to AZD1222 COVID-19 vaccine. TCRdb keeps only in-frame clones here, not all; method: immunoSEQ multiplex PCR. Seen here are 140,000 or so clones, around nine tenths observed once, and the top ten hold about 4.8%. This specimen was peripheral blood, taken on day 0 of AZD1222 vaccination. The receptors stem from an adult in good health.

This clone was found once. The CDR3 reads CASSQLWWTNYGYTF. CDR3 DNA: TGTGCCAGCAGCCAGCTTTGGTGGACAAACTATGGCTACACCTTC. The chain recombines TRBV14 with TRBJ1-2, with D perhaps TRBD1 (5 bases). Per the germline V gene, CDR1 is SGHDN and CDR2 is FVKESK. The CDR3 has 15 residues. V was shortened by 3 bases and J by 2 bases, with 13 bases between the two germline ends.

The V gene is TRBV7-9, the J gene TRBJ1-2, with 9 bases matching TRBD1. The CDR3 has 13 residues. J was trimmed by 4 bases and V by 6 bases; bases with no gene match: 3. CDR1 SEHNR and CDR2 FQNEAQ come from the germline V gene (reference sequence). The CDR3 loop is CASRLTGGYGYTF. The CDR3 bases are TGTGCCAGCAGGCTGACAGGGGGCTATGGCTACACCTTC.

The genes are TRBV10-1 and TRBJ1-5; D unresolved. Trimming left V 8 bases short and J 0 bases short, with 8 bases between. CDR3 length equals 13 residues. Per the germline V gene, CDR1 is WNHNN and CDR2 is SYGVQD (reference sequence). CDR3 in DNA: TGCGCCAGCCGGGTTTATAGCAATCAGCCCCAGCATTTT. It specifies CASRVYSNQPQHF.

V is TRBV6-6 and J is TRBJ2-5; D is possibly TRBD1 or TRBD2 (5 bases each). The germline V and J ends were trimmed by 4 bases and 2 bases, with 8 bases remaining between them. Germline V lookup: CDR1 MNHNY, CDR2 SVGAGI (reference sequence). CDR3 length equals 13 residues. The CDR3 here is CASSLGRQETQYF. The CDR3 bases are TGTGCCAGCAGTTTGGGACGGCAAGAGACCCAGTACTTC.

The CDR3 sequence: CSVEDLTGASYEQYF. The DNA of the CDR3 is TGCAGCGTTGAAGATCTCACTGGGGCGTCCTACGAGCAGTACTTC. This rearrangement joins TRBV29-1 to TRBJ2-7; the D gene is possibly TRBD1 (5 bases). V lost 0 bases and J lost 1, with 13 bases in between. Germline CDR1 is SQVTM and CDR2 is ANQGSEA. CDR3 length: 15 residues.

This chain uses TRBV5-1 with TRBJ1-1, with 7 bases lining up with TRBD1. V was clipped by 4 bases and J by 0 bases; unmatched bases: 12. The germline gives CDR1 SGHRS, CDR2 YFSETQ. The CDR3 spans 17 residues. This chain's CDR3 is CASSPSPGTVLNTEAFF. The CDR3 DNA reads as TGCGCCAGCAGCCCAAGTCCCGGGACAGTTCTGAACACTGAAGCTTTCTTT.

The chain's CDR3 is CASRPGQTYSPLHF. CDR3 sequence (DNA): TGTGCCAGCAGACCTGGACAGACCTATTCACCCCTCCACTTT. The chain uses TRBV5-8 and TRBJ1-6, with a tentative D call TRBD1 (6 bases). Germline CDR1 SGHTS, CDR2 YDEGEE. The CDR3 length is 14 residues. Trimming cost V 5 bases and J 8 bases, with 14 bases left between them.

This clone occurred a few times. This sequence joins TRBV11-2 and TRBJ1-2, with TRBD1 as a possible D gene (6 bases). Trimming stripped 5 bases from V and 6 bases from J, with 22 bases between. The CDR3 consists of 16 residues. Germline loops: CDR1 SGHAT, CDR2 FQNNGV. The CDR3 nucleotides are TGTGCCAGCAGCCACCCTTCCCTGAGGAGGGGGGATGGCTACACCTTC. Protein sequence: CASSHPSLRRGDGYTF.

The V and J genes are TRBV2 and TRBJ2-1; tentative D call: TRBD1 (6 bases). The V gene's germline CDR1 is SNHLY and CDR2 FYNNEI. The CDR3 runs to 14 residues. The V gene lost 4 bases and the J gene lost 4 bases, with 11 bases spanning the gap. The CDR3 region has the DNA TGTGCCAGCAGTGCATTCACAGGGTACAATGAGCAGTTCTTC. Amino acids: CASSAFTGYNEQFF. Drawing the rest from reference TRBV2 and TRBJ2-1, the complete variable domain is EPEVTQTPSHQVTQMGQEVILRCVPISNHLYFYWYRQILGQKVEFLVSFYNNEISEKSEIFDDQFSVERPDGSNFTLKIRSTKLEDSAMYFCASSAFTGYNEQFFGPGTRLTVL.

J is TRBJ2-7 and V is TRBV2; 9 bases align to TRBD2. CDR3 length equals 15 residues. V lost 7 bases to trimming and J lost 1 base; unmatched junction nucleotides: 8. Germline V gene lookup returns CDR1 SNHLY and CDR2 FYNNEI. The CDR3 region is CASNPLAGSSYEQYF. CDR3 DNA sequence: TGTGCCAGCAACCCCCTAGCGGGGTCATCCTACGAGCAGTACTTC. Full variable domain (rest looked up from reference TRBV2 and TRBJ2-7): EPEVTQTPSHQVTQMGQEVILRCVPISNHLYFYWYRQILGQKVEFLVSFYNNEISEKSEIFDDQFSVERPDGSNFTLKIRSTKLEDSAMYFCASNPLAGSSYEQYFGPGTRLTVT.

The chain has TRBV2 and TRBJ1-5; D is possibly TRBD1 (6 bases). The V end was cut by 7 bases, the J end by 6 bases, with 13 bases between. Germline V CDR1 and CDR2: SNHLY, FYNNEI. The CDR3 covers 13 residues. CDR3 sequence: CASMAGGSQPQHF. In DNA form, the CDR3 reads TGTGCCAGCATGGCCGGGGGCAGTCAGCCCCAGCATTTT.

The chain joins TRBV5-1 to TRBJ2-3; D not resolved. Trimming took 1 base from V and 4 from J, leaving 13 bases between them. Germline V gene lookup returns CDR1 SGHRS and CDR2 YFSETQ. The CDR3 has 15 amino acids. The CDR3 DNA follows: TGCGCCAGCAGCTTGTTGGCTCGAGGCCCAGATACGCAGTATTTT. Protein sequence: CASSLLARGPDTQYF. The complete variable domain, with remaining parts taken from reference TRBV5-1 and TRBJ2-3, reads KAGVTQTPRYLIKTRGQQVTLSCSPISGHRSVSWYQQTPGQGLQFLFEYFSETQRNKGNFPGRFSGRQFSNSRSEMNVSTLELGDSALYLCASSLLARGPDTQYFGPGTRLTVL.

The chain employs TRBV2 and TRBJ2-7; D remains unclear. From germline, CDR1 is SNHLY and CDR2 FYNNEI. The V end lost 4 bases, the J end lost 6 bases, and 4 bases lay between the germline ends. The CDR3 sequence is 10 residues long. The CDR3 DNA follows: TGTGCCAGCAGTGCTCCCGAGCAGTACTTC. This gives the protein CASSAPEQYF.

The chain links TRBV11-3 to TRBJ2-1, with D possibly called TRBD1 or TRBD2 (6 bases each). The CDR3 has 18 residues. V gave up 3 bases and J gave up 0 bases, with 18 bases separating them. In germline, CDR1 is SGHNT, CDR2 YENEEA. CDR3 protein: CASSFSLVGGPSYNEQFF. CDR3 nucleotide sequence: TGTGCCAGCAGCTTTAGCCTCGTGGGGGGCCCCTCCTACAATGAGCAGTTCTTC.

The CDR3 protein is CASSSTGYGYTF. In DNA, the CDR3 is TGTGCCAGCAGTTCGACAGGCTATGGCTACACCTTC. The chain recombines TRBV28 with TRBJ1-2; D is perhaps TRBD1 (6 bases). The germline CDR1 and CDR2 sequences are MDHEN and SYDVKM. V was shortened by 4 bases and J by 4 bases, with 7 bases between the two germline ends. The length of the CDR3 is 12 residues.

The rearrangement joins TRBV3-1 (or the pseudogene TRBV3-2) to TRBJ2-5; D uncertain. V was shortened by 4 bases and J by 2 bases, with 11 bases between the two germline ends. This CDR3 spans 14 amino acids. Germline loops: CDR1 LGHDT, CDR2 YNNKEL (reference sequence). The CDR3 protein is CASSRQRRQETQYF. The CDR3 nucleotides are TGTGCCAGCAGCCGTCAGCGAAGACAAGAGACCCAGTACTTC.

The chain couples TRBV7-9 to TRBJ2-7; D perhaps matches TRBD2 (5 bases). CDR3 length equals 12 residues. Trimming shortened V by 10 bases and J by 2 bases, and 12 bases separated the two germline ends. From germline, CDR1 is SEHNR and CDR2 FQNEAQ (reference sequence). The chain's CDR3 is CATGLRAYEQYF. In DNA, the CDR3 is TGTGCCACCGGACTGAGGGCCTACGAGCAGTACTTC. Combining the CDR3 with reference TRBV7-9 and TRBJ2-7 gives the whole variable domain DTGVSQNPRHKITKRGQNVTFRCDPISEHNRLYWYRQTLGQGPEFLTYFQNEAQLEKSRLLSDRFSAERPKGSFSTLEIQRTEQGDSAMYLCATGLRAYEQYFGPGTRLTVT.

Only one count was recorded for this clone. The V and J genes are TRBV5-1 and TRBJ2-7; TRBD1 is a possible D gene (5 bases). Germline V gene lookup returns CDR1 SGHRS and CDR2 YFSETQ. This CDR3 has 15 amino acids. Between the trimmed V and J ends, which lost 0 bases and 0 bases, there was a span of 10 bases. CDR3: CASSLETDFSYEQYF. Written as DNA, the CDR3 is TGCGCCAGCAGCTTGGAGACAGACTTCTCCTACGAGCAGTACTTC.